This T cell receptor (beta chain) was recovered during a study of T cell responses to AZD1222 COVID-19 vaccine. The study's findings and limits: Two AZD1222 administrations were followed by greater Spike-specific TCR breadth and depth. Per reports, nearly half of all spike-specific TCRs target regions that are unmutated in variants. Mapped onto spike, vaccine-associated CD4 TCRs spanned it and were dominant at 160-218 and 743-854.

Repertoires were generated with immunoSEQ multiplex PCR, while TCRdb's copy carries only in-frame clones and drops some. The sample lists approximately 85,000 clones, 85% to 90% occurring once. As for this clone: Its specificity is not known.

CDR1 is DFQATT and CDR2 is SNEGSKA in the germline V gene (reference sequence). The germline V and J ends were trimmed by 1 base and 8 bases, with 8 bases remaining between them. The CDR3 length is 11 residues. V and J are TRBV20-1 and TRBJ1-2; unclear D gene. The sample consisted of peripheral blood, taken on day 0 of AZD1222 vaccination. This clonotype was obtained from an adult in good health. The DNA of the CDR3 is TGCAGTGCTAGAGGGACGTTGGGCTACACCTTC. Translation gives CSARGTLGYTF.